This T cell receptor (beta chain) was identified in a study of cytomegalovirus exposure and HLA in healthy donors. This clone is medium-sized by frequency. Its antigen is not identified. Distinct nucleotide sequences in the sample also encode this CDR3. Overall study results and limits: Within an earlier analysis, most TCR beta V segments proved productive either about 90% or about 30% of the time.

The PCR ran on 60 Vbeta and 13 Jbeta primers. Produced via immunoSEQ multiplex PCR; TCRdb's table is partial and in-frame only. The repertoire table contains approximately 140,000 clones. Germline V CDR1 and CDR2: LNHDA, SQIVND (reference sequence). This CDR3 has 14 residues. V lost 0 bases to trimming and J lost 3 bases, with 6 bases between them. Sequencing input: PBMCs. The genes are TRBV19 and TRBJ1-5; no firm D call. The TCR sequence derives from a man aged 35-49 years in good health and CMV-seronegative. For the CDR3, the DNA is TGTGCCAGTAGTATAGAGGACTCCAATCAGCCCCAGCATTTT. Its translation: CASSIEDSNQPQHF.